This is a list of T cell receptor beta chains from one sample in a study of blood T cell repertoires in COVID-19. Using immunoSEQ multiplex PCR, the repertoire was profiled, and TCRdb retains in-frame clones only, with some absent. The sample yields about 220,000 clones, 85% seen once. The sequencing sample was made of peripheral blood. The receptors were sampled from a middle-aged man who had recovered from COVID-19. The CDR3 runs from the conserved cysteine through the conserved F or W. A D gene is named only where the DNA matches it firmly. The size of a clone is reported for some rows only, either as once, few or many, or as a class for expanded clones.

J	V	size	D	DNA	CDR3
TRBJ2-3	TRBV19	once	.	TGTGCCAGTAAGGGAGAACGGCTAGGCACAGATACGCAGTATTTT	CASKGERLGTDTQYF
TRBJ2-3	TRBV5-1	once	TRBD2	TGCGCCAGCAGCAGTAGCGGGAGTCGGACAGATACGCAGTATTTT	CASSSSGSRTDTQYF
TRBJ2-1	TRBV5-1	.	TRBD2	TGCGCCAGCAGCTTGGGACCCCCTAGCGGGAGGGCCTTAAGCTCCTACAATGAGCAGTTCTTC	CASSLGPPSGRALSSYNEQFF
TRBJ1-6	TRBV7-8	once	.	TGTGCCAGCAGCCGAGGGCAGGGTAATAATTCACCCCTCCACTTT	CASSRGQGNNSPLHF
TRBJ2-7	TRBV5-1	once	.	TGCGCCAGCATGCGGAGAGGGTCAGCCGCCGACGAGCAGTACTTC	CASMRRGSAADEQYF
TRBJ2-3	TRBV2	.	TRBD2	TGTGCCAGCAGTGAAAAACTAGCGGGAGACAGAGATACGCAGTATTTT	CASSEKLAGDRDTQYF
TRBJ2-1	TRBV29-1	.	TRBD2	TGCAGCGTTGCCGGGACTAGCGGGAGGGCCAGGGTGAATGAGCAGTTCTTC	CSVAGTSGRARVNEQFF
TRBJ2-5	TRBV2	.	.	TGTGCCAGCAGTCTAGACGGACTATCGCAAGAGACCCAGTACTTC	CASSLDGLSQETQYF
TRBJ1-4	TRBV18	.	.	TGTGCCAGCTCACCGGGTGCAGGAGGGCAGGAAAAACTGTTTTTT	CASSPGAGGQEKLFF
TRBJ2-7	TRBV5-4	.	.	TGTGCCAGCAGCTTGGCGGACAGCTCCTACGAGCAGTACTTC	CASSLADSSYEQYF
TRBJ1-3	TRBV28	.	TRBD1	TGTGCCACCACAAGGGACAGGATCTCTGGAAACACCATATATTTT	CATTRDRISGNTIYF
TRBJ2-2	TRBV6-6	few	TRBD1	TGTGCCAGCAAAGGACAGGGGACGAACACCGGGGAGCTGTTTTTT	CASKGQGTNTGELFF
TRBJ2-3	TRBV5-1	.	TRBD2	TGCGCCAGCAGCCCGTTAGCGGGAGGGAGCACAGATACGCAGTATTTT	CASSPLAGGSTDTQYF
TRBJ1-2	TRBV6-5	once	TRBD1	TGTGCCAGCAGTTGGGACAGGACCTATGGCTACACCTTC	CASSWDRTYGYTF
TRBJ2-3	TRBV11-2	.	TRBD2	TGTGCCAGCAGCTGGGTAGCGGGAGGGAGCACAGATACGCAGTATTTT	CASSWVAGGSTDTQYF
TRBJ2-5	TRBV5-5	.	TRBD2	TGTGCCAGCAGCCCGGGACTACTTCAAGAGACCCAGTACTTC	CASSPGLLQETQYF
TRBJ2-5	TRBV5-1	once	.	TGCGCCAGCAGCTTGAGCCGGAGAGCGATCCAAGAGACCCAGTACTTC	CASSLSRRAIQETQYF
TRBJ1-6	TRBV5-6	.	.	TGTGCCAGCAGCCCTCGGGGAGTTTATAATTCACCCCTCCACTTT	CASSPRGVYNSPLHF
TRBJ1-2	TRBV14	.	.	TGTGCCAGCAGCCAAGGATTCACAGGGAACTATGGCTACACCTTC	CASSQGFTGNYGYTF
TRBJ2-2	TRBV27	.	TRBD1	TGTGCCAGTAAAGGGGGCCCGGCGAACACCGGGGAGCTGTTTTTT	CASKGGPANTGELFF
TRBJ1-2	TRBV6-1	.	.	TGTGCCAGCAGTGACAGGGTCGGCTATGGCTACACCTTC	CASSDRVGYGYTF
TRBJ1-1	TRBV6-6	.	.	TGTGCCAGCAGGAGAGAAGGGAGCACTGAAGCTTTCTTT	CASRREGSTEAFF
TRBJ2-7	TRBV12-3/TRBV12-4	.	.	TGTGCCAGCAGCCCCCAAGCTGTCCAGGGACAGTACTTC	CASSPQAVQGQYF
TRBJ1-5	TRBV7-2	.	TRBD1	TGTGCCACCAGGGAAGGGGGCGCGGGGATTAGCAATCAGCCCCAGCATTTT	CATREGGAGISNQPQHF
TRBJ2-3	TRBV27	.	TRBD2	TGTGCCAGCAGTTTATCCTGGACTAGCGGGCCTGGGGGGGCAGATACGCAGTATTTT	CASSLSWTSGPGGADTQYF
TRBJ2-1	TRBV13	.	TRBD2	TGTGCCAGCAGGACTAGCAGTCGGAATGAGCAGTTCTTC	CASRTSSRNEQFF
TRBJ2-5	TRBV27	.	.	TGTGCCAGCAGTTTACCTTCCCAAGAGACCCAGTACTTC	CASSLPSQETQYF
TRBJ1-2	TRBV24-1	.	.	TGTGCCACCAGTGAGGGGGCCCCCTATGGCTACACCTTC	CATSEGAPYGYTF
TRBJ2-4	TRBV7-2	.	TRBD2	TGTGCCAGCAGACCATTAGCGGGAGTGGGGCTAAACATTCAGTACTTC	CASRPLAGVGLNIQYF
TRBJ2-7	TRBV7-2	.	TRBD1	TGTGCCAGCAGCTTGGGACAGGGGGGACCCTACGAGCAGTACTTC	CASSLGQGGPYEQYF
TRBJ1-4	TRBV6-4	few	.	TGTGCCAGCAGCTCCAGGGGCGGAAGGGGTGAAAAACTGTTTTTT	CASSSRGGRGEKLFF
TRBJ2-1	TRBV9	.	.	TGTGCCAGCAGCGTCGCCAGAGGTGAGCAGTTCTTC	CASSVARGEQFF
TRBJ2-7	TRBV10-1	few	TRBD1	TGCGCCAGCAGTGCGGGACAGCGCTCCTACGAGCAGTACTTC	CASSAGQRSYEQYF
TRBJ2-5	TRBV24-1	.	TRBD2	TGTGCCACCAGTGCGGGACTAGCGAATGGAGGGCAAGAGACCCAGTACTTC	CATSAGLANGGQETQYF
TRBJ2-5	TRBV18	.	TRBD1	TGTGCCAGCTCACCTGGACAGGGAGGTGAGACCCAGTACTTC	CASSPGQGGETQYF
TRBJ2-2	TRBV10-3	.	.	TGTGCCATCAGTGCGGTTGCTACCGGGGAGCTGTTTTTT	CAISAVATGELFF
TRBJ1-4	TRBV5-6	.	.	TGTGCCAGCAGTGACCGCATTTTAAGGAGTGAAAAACTGTTTTTT	CASSDRILRSEKLFF
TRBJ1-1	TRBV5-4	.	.	TGTGCCAGCAGCCGTGACAAGAACACTGAAGCTTTCTTT	CASSRDKNTEAFF
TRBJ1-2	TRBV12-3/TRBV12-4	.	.	TGTGCCAGCACTGACAGGAATACCTATGGCTACACCTTC	CASTDRNTYGYTF
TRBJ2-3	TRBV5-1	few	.	TGCGCCAGCAGATTTGGGTCATATGAGCGGAACACAGATACGCAGTATTTT	CASRFGSYERNTDTQYF
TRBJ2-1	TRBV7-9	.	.	TGTGCCAGCAGCTTATATGCGACTAAACCGTACAATGAGCAGTTCTTC	CASSLYATKPYNEQFF
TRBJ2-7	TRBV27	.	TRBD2	TGTGCCAGCAGACCCGAAGGGGCTAGCGGCCCCTACGAGCAGTACTTC	CASRPEGASGPYEQYF
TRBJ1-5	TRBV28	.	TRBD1	TGTGCCAGCAGCACACAGGGGAGTGGTGGCAATCAGCCCCAGCATTTT	CASSTQGSGGNQPQHF
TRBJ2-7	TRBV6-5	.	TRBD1	TGTGCCAGCAGAGGCGCCGGGACAGGGTTCTACGAGCAGTACTTC	CASRGAGTGFYEQYF